These 26 T cell receptor beta chains were sequenced from one sample in a study of T-cell reconstitution after alpha-beta-depleted transplantation in children. It was with unique molecular identifiers that the TCRbeta library was prepared. Using its own MiXCR run on the PCR reads, TCRdb lists one record per CDR3 protein. This table has fewer than 700,000 distinct CDR3 sequences, over 10% appearing once. Source: PBMCs, mostly from graft donor cells, taken 360 days after TCRalphabeta/CD19-depleted stem cell transplant. The receptors come from a male patient younger than 18 who had a stem cell transplant for acute myeloid leukemia, so the T cells may come from the graft donor.

The chain uses TRBV20-1 and TRBJ2-5, with TRBD2 matching over 8 bases. The CDR3 spans 13 residues. V lost 7 bases to trimming and J lost 1 base; unmatched junction nucleotides: 5. Per germline, CDR1 DFQATT and CDR2 SNEGSKA (reference sequence). The CDR3 region has the DNA TGCAGTGATGAGACTAGCGCCCAAGAGACCCAGTACTTC. Translation: CSDETSAQETQYF.

This chain connects TRBV29-1 to TRBJ2-1; D could derive from TRBD1 or TRBD2 (6 bases each). The CDR3 totals 18 residues. CDR1 is SQVTM and CDR2 is ANQGSEA in the germline V gene. V was cut by 6 bases and J by 3 bases, with 27 bases left in between. This CDR3 reads CSVADFLQEGGYYNEQFF. CDR3 nucleotide sequence: TGCAGCGTGGCCGACTTCCTACAAGAAGGGGGGTACTACAATGAGCAGTTCTTC.

This clonotype has more than one count but fewer than ten. The chain carries TRBV28 and TRBJ1-6; 7 nucleotides agree with TRBD1. J gave up 6 bases and V 3 bases, and 11 bases lay outside the gene matches. The CDR3 consists of 17 residues. Per germline, CDR1 MDHEN and CDR2 SYDVKM. For the CDR3, the DNA is TGTGCCAGCAGTTTTCCCCGTGACGGGACAGCTAATTCACCCCTCCACTTT. It specifies CASSFPRDGTANSPLHF.

This clonotype was observed a few times. CDR3 residues: CASSHRGRGGLDNEQFF. CDR3 in DNA: TGCGCCAGCAGCCATCGGGGGCGGGGGGGCCTGGACAATGAGCAGTTCTTC. The chain combines TRBV5-1 with TRBJ2-1; 9 bases line up with TRBD2. Germline V gene data show CDR1 as SGHRS and CDR2 as YFSETQ. CDR3 length equals 17 residues. Losses at the gene ends were 4 bases for V and 5 bases for J; bases not matched to a gene: 13. Filled out from reference TRBV5-1 and TRBJ2-1, the complete variable domain reads KAGVTQTPRYLIKTRGQQVTLSCSPISGHRSVSWYQQTPGQGLQFLFEYFSETQRNKGNFPGRFSGRQFSNSRSEMNVSTLELGDSALYLCASSHRGRGGLDNEQFFGPGTRLTVL.

This clonotype occurred many times. CDR3 in DNA: TGCGCCAGCAGCCTCGGGACTAGGTTCGACGAGCAGTACTTC. It specifies CASSLGTRFDEQYF. This chain links TRBV5-1 with TRBJ2-7, with 8 bases matching TRBD2. The CDR3 sequence is 14 residues long. Germline V gives CDR1 SGHRS, CDR2 YFSETQ. The V and J ends lost 4 bases and 5 bases, in that order; junction bases with no gene match: 8.

The J gene is TRBJ2-7, the V gene TRBV7-9; D is possibly TRBD1 (6 bases). This CDR3 is built from 15 residues. Trimming cost V 5 bases and J 1 base, with 15 bases left between them. Germline CDR1 reads SEHNR; CDR2 reads FQNEAQ (reference sequence). The CDR3 DNA sequence: TGTGCCAGCAGCACAGAGCAGGGGCCTTCCTACGAGCAGTACTTC. This codes for CASSTEQGPSYEQYF. The full variable domain, its missing parts supplied by reference TRBV7-9 and TRBJ2-7, is DTGVSQNPRHKITKRGQNVTFRCDPISEHNRLYWYRQTLGQGPEFLTYFQNEAQLEKSRLLSDRFSAERPKGSFSTLEIQRTEQGDSAMYLCASSTEQGPSYEQYFGPGTRLTVT.

The chain employs TRBV6-2 or TRBV6-3 and TRBJ2-3; TRBD1 matches 7 bases. CDR1 is MNHEY and CDR2 is SVGEGT in the germline V gene. The junction had 6 bases not matched to a gene; V was cut back by 6 bases and J by 0 bases. There are 15 residues in the CDR3. CDR3 DNA sequence: TGTGCCAGCAGATGGGACAGAGCTAGCACAGATACGCAGTATTTT. It codes for CASRWDRASTDTQYF.

There are many counts of this clonotype. The chain couples TRBV7-8 to TRBJ2-7; a possible D gene is TRBD2 (6 bases). Germline assignment: CDR1 SGHVS and CDR2 FQNEAQ. Trimming removed 3 bases from V and 2 bases from J, with 11 bases in between. The CDR3 covers 14 residues. CDR3 loop: CASSLGGMAYEQYF. CDR3 sequence (DNA): TGTGCCAGCAGCTTGGGCGGGATGGCCTACGAGCAGTACTTC.

This clonotype has only a few counts. This chain joins TRBV15 and TRBJ2-7; D not resolved. The CDR3 covers 14 residues. V shed 0 bases and J shed 6 bases, with 12 bases lying between them. In germline, CDR1 is LNHNV, CDR2 YYDKDF (reference sequence). As DNA, the CDR3 is TGTGCCACCAGCAGAGATCCTACGGGTGGCGAGCAGTACTTC. It specifies CATSRDPTGGEQYF. Filled out from reference TRBV15 and TRBJ2-7, the complete variable domain reads DAMVIQNPRYQVTQFGKPVTLSCSQTLNHNVMYWYQQKSSQAPKLLFHYYDKDFNNEADTPDNFQSRRPNTSFCFLDIRSPGLGDTAMYLCATSRDPTGGEQYFGPGTRLTVT.

There are a few counts of this clonotype. This rearrangement joins TRBV15 to TRBJ2-7; possible D gene TRBD1, 5 bases. Germline V gene lookup returns CDR1 LNHNV and CDR2 YYDKDF (reference sequence). V lost 3 bases, J lost 3 bases, and 15 bases lay in between. The CDR3 is made up of 15 amino acids. Here the CDR3 reads CATSRPDTPGYEQYF. The CDR3 DNA reads TGTGCCACCAGCAGGCCGGACACGCCGGGCTACGAGCAGTACTTC.

Here the CDR3 DNA reads TGTGCCAGCACCAAAAGGACCCGGGGCTCTAACTCTTTCTACGAGCAGTACTTC. Residues: CASTKRTRGSNSFYEQYF. This rearrangement joins TRBV6-1 to TRBJ2-7; D may match TRBD1 or TRBD2 (5 bases each). This CDR3 is built from 18 residues. Trimming pared 7 bases from V and 3 bases from J, leaving 28 bases between. Germline V CDR1 and CDR2: MNHNS, SASEGT.

This clonotype was observed a handful of times. The gene calls are TRBV5-6 and TRBJ2-2; D is possibly TRBD1 (6 bases). This CDR3 is built from 14 residues. V was clipped by 1 base and J by 4 bases, with 8 bases between them. Germline CDR1 reads SGHDT; CDR2 reads YYEEEE. CDR3 amino acids: CASSLQGITGELFF. In DNA, the CDR3 is TGTGCCAGCAGCTTGCAGGGGATCACCGGGGAGCTGTTTTTT.

This clonotype has a count of ten or more. The chain has TRBV29-1 and TRBJ1-1; tentatively, D is TRBD1 (6 bases). This CDR3 is 13 amino acids long. Germline assignment: CDR1 SQVTM and CDR2 ANQGSEA. V lost 1 base to trimming and J lost 7 bases, with 13 bases between them. The CDR3 DNA sequence: TGCAGCGTTGAAGGGGGGCAGGTTATTGAAGCTTTCTTT. This codes for CSVEGGQVIEAFF.

The chain couples TRBV10-3 to TRBJ2-7; 14 nucleotides agree with TRBD2. The J segment lost 1 base and the V segment lost 0 bases, leaving 5 bases of the junction unmatched. Germline V gives CDR1 ENHRY, CDR2 SYGVKD. This CDR3 contains 18 residues. The CDR3 here is CAISESTGLAGVSYEQYF. CDR3 in DNA: TGTGCCATCAGTGAGTCGACGGGACTAGCGGGAGTGTCCTACGAGCAGTACTTC.

This clonotype appeared many times. The rearrangement uses TRBV9 and TRBJ2-1; 13 bases align to TRBD2. Per germline, CDR1 SGDLS and CDR2 YYNGEE. This CDR3 spans 16 amino acids. The trim removed 4 bases at V and 7 bases at J, leaving 8 bases unmatched. As DNA, the CDR3 is TGTGCCAGCAGCCCTCTTAGGACTAGCGGGAGTAATGAGCAGTTCTTC. Translated: CASSPLRTSGSNEQFF.

This clonotype appeared a few times. The chain joins TRBV5-1 to TRBJ1-6; 7 nucleotides align to TRBD1. V was clipped by 4 bases and J by 0 bases; unmatched bases: 4. The CDR3 is made up of 16 amino acids. Germline CDR1 reads SGHRS; CDR2 reads YFSETQ. CDR3 nucleotides: TGCGCCAGCAGCCCGACAGGGAGCTCCTATAATTCACCCCTCCACTTT. This codes for CASSPTGSSYNSPLHF.

Details on this clonotype: This may be a read error: a much more frequent sequence differs by one nucleotide. V is TRBV20-1 and J is TRBJ2-7; tentative D call: TRBD2 (6 bases). The V gene's germline CDR1 is DFQATT and CDR2 SNEGSKA (reference sequence). The V end was cut by 6 bases, the J end by 3 bases, with 18 bases between. CDR3 length: 14 residues. CDR3: CSAPSAIGNYEQYF. CDR3 sequence (DNA): TGCAGTGCCCCTAGCGCAATAGGGAACTACGAGCAGTACTTC.

This clonotype was observed a few times. This chain connects TRBV20-1 to TRBJ1-5; D gene ambiguous. Germline CDR1 DFQATT, CDR2 SNEGSKA (reference sequence). Trimming pared 0 bases from V and 11 bases from J, leaving 8 bases between. The length of the CDR3 is 11 residues. The CDR3 loop reads CSARDESSQHF. The CDR3 DNA reads as TGCAGTGCTAGAGATGAGTCTTCCCAGCATTTT.

The chain carries TRBV15 and TRBJ2-1; TRBD1 or TRBD2 may be the D gene (5 bases each). CDR3 length: 17 amino acids. Germline V gene sequence: CDR1 LNHNV, CDR2 YYDKDF (reference sequence). The V gene lost 3 bases and the J gene lost 9 bases, with 24 bases spanning the gap. The CDR3 region is CATSSSPPERGTTEQFF. For the CDR3, the DNA is TGTGCCACCAGCAGTTCTCCCCCCGAACGGGGCACGACTGAGCAGTTCTTC.

This clonotype was counted between two and nine times. V and J are TRBV7-3 and TRBJ2-7, with a possible D match to TRBD1 (6 bases). CDR1 and CDR2 (germline): SGHTA, FQGTGA. Trimming removed 2 bases at V and 3 bases at J, with 23 bases between. This CDR3 spans 18 amino acids. In DNA, the CDR3 is TGTGCCAGCAGCTTACCGGTCGGACAGCCCCCTTATTACTACGAGCAGTACTTC. It codes for CASSLPVGQPPYYYEQYF.

This clonotype came up a few times. This rearrangement joins TRBV29-1 to TRBJ2-2; D is undetermined. Germline assignment: CDR1 SQVTM and CDR2 ANQGSEA. This CDR3 spans 12 amino acids. V was pared by 5 bases and J by 1 base, with 5 bases between. The chain's CDR3 is CSVYLNTGELFF. Written as DNA, the CDR3 is TGCAGCGTTTACCTGAACACCGGGGAGCTGTTTTTT.

This clonotype was seen ten or more times. V gene TRBV28 combines with J gene TRBJ2-6, with D hard to call. Trimming took 2 bases from V and 2 from J, leaving 7 bases between them. Germline assignment: CDR1 MDHEN and CDR2 SYDVKM. The CDR3 runs to 15 residues. DNA for the CDR3: TGTGCCAGCAGTTTAACGTCGACTGGGGCCAACGTCCTGACTTTC. Translated: CASSLTSTGANVLTF.

The chain uses TRBV7-6 and TRBJ2-5, with D possibly matching TRBD1 (6 bases). The length of the CDR3 is 15 residues. Per the germline V gene, CDR1 is SGHVS and CDR2 is FNYEAQ. V was cut by 1 base and J by 3 bases, with 12 bases left in between. CDR3 sequence reads: CASSLGPWDKETQYF. The DNA of the CDR3 is TGTGCCAGCAGCTTAGGCCCATGGGACAAAGAGACCCAGTACTTC.

CDR3 nucleotides: TGCGCCAGCAGCGTAGGGACACATAAAGAGACCCAGTACTTC. Translation gives CASSVGTHKETQYF. The chain uses TRBV5-1 and TRBJ2-5; weak D call: TRBD1 (6 bases). Germline V gives CDR1 SGHRS, CDR2 YFSETQ. Trimming left V 4 bases short and J 3 bases short, with 13 bases between. The CDR3 is 14 amino acids.

The table lists this clonotype with many counts. CDR3 DNA sequence: TGCAGTGCTACCCGGTTGGGGCAGCCCCAGCATTTT. As protein: CSATRLGQPQHF. V and J are TRBV20-1 and TRBJ1-5; D is unresolved. V was shortened by 4 bases and J by 7 bases, with 11 bases between the two germline ends. The germline V gene has CDR1 DFQATT and CDR2 SNEGSKA (reference sequence). The CDR3 length is 12 residues.

This chain links TRBV6-4 with TRBJ2-7, with 10 bases lining up with TRBD2. The CDR3 consists of 21 residues. Germline-derived CDR1 and CDR2 are MRHNA and SNTAGT. With V trimmed by 6 bases and J by 3 bases, 26 bases remained unmatched. The CDR3 DNA follows: TGTGCCAGCAGCAAACTCATCTTCGCGGTAATAGCGGGAGGAACCGTCTACGAGCAGTACTTC. Translating gives CASSKLIFAVIAGGTVYEQYF.